This T cell receptor beta chain was recovered during a study of radiation and T cells in renal cell carcinoma (TCRdb year 2020). For the study in its entirety: In total, 53 samples underwent TCR beta sequencing: roughly 25 tumors plus 27 peripheral blood samples. The last blood draw happened 4 weeks after radiation, timed to coincide with nephrectomy. A total of about 4 million unique CDR3 nucleotide sequences, encoding around 2.7 million unique CDR3 amino acid sequences, were found across all 50 or so samples.

With regard to this clone: Its cognate antigen has yet to be identified. No base-level quality is on record; no much larger clone is a single base apart.

Explained via the paper, the time point label denotes: blood 4 weeks post-SBRT, at nephrectomy. The intended sense of this specimen's treatment or condition label: 15 Gy SBRT to primary tumor, nephrectomy 4 weeks later. Samples were obtained from a clinical trial, in which 15 Gy stereotactic body radiation therapy was delivered to primary renal cell carcinomas and nephrectomy was performed 4 weeks later. To track tumor-enriched clonotypes, serial peripheral blood was sampled from radiation-treated patients at baseline and at 2 weeks and 4 weeks after SBRT. All patients had renal cell carcinoma with clear cell pathology. The QIAamp DNA Blood Mini Kit (Qiagen) was used to prepare genomic DNA for TCR sequencing. Samples were included in the analyses only if all quality control checks were passed. TCR beta libraries were generated from genomic DNA with the immunoSEQ kit, following the manufacturer's recommendations. For library preparation, a first multiplex PCR was performed with proprietary primers, followed by a second PCR in which unique barcodes were added, and bead cleanups were performed after each round. A kit-provided positive control reaction and a negative control reaction were included in every sample batch. The final libraries underwent checking on an Agilent 4200 TapeStation D1000 ScreenTape, volumetric pooling, and quantification by qPCR. Sequencing was performed on an Illumina NextSeq500 with a MidOutput 150-cycle cartridge, and 156 Read1 and 15 Index1 cycles were run with kit custom primers. The pooled library was loaded at around 1.1 pM, and roughly 20% PhiX control was spiked in. Turning to the authors' computational methods: Vendor-processed data were analyzed in R, with a clonotype defined as all T cells sharing the same CDR3 nucleotide sequence. For clone abundance analyses, frequencies were normalized to the 10,000 most abundant clones per sample. Public T cell clones, averaging fewer than five per sample, were removed before analysis. Tumor-enriched and baseline blood-enriched clonotypes were defined by at least a 32-fold difference in abundance between compartments. A beta-binomial differential abundance model was applied to find clonotypes that expanded or contracted between blood time points. Tumor-blood repertoire similarity was measured with the Baroni-Urbani and Buser coefficient, and group comparisons used two-tailed Wilcoxon tests in R. TCRdb re-hosts the immuneACCESS table, in-frame sequences only. Its copies lack some clones; in the studies checked, an unresolved V gene accounts for under half of them, and the cause for the rest is not known. The DNA gave D and trimming, while V, J and clone size come from that table. This sample comprises about 90,000 clones, around 81% of them detected only once. Jointly, the top ten make up 9.4% of the sample.

Points the paper makes about the study in general: Because pretreatment tumor biopsies were not available, the study could not determine whether clonotypes were already present within the tumor at baseline. Dynamics of the blood repertoire were not tracked past 4 weeks after treatment. In blood, the top tumor clonotypes increased from baseline to 2 weeks after radiation and then shrank by 4 weeks, which suggests a temporary expansion of tumor-resident clones. Effects of radiation dose or scheduling on the TCR repertoire could not be addressed with the single-armed trial design.

The CDR3 starts with the cysteine, ends with the phenylalanine, and has 13 residues. CDR3 DNA is the only sequence kept; it has 39 bases, read in frame from the first base. Deletion took 5 bases off V and 6 bases off J, with a span of 11 bases between the germline ends. CDR1 and CDR2 are read off the germline V gene (reference sequence) as MNHEY and SMNVEV. This sequence originates from a man aged 50 or older with renal cell carcinoma. This material consisted of blood, taken from a patient whose treatment included radiotherapy and nephrectomy. The chain links TRBV27 with TRBJ1-5; perhaps TRBD1 is the D gene, with 5 bases matching. In nucleotide form, the sequence is TGTGCCAGCAGTCCCGGTACAGGTCAGCCCCAGCATTTT. Translated, this gives CASSPGTGQPQHF.